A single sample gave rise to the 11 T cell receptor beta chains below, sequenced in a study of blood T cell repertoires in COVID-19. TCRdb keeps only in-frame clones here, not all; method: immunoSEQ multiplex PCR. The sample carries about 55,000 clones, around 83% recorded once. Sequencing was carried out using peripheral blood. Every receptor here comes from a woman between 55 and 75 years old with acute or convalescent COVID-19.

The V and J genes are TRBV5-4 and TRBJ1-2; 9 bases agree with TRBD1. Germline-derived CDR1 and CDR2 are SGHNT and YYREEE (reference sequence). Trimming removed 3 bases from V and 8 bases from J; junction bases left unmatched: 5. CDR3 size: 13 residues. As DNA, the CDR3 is TGTGCCAGCAGCTATGGGACAGGGACCGGCTACACCTTC. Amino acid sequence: CASSYGTGTGYTF.

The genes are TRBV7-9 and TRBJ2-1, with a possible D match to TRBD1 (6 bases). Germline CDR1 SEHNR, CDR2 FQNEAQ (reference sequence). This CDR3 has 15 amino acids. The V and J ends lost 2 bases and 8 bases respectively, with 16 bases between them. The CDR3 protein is CASSLSSHRDDEQFF. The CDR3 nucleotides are TGTGCCAGCAGCTTATCGTCCCACAGGGACGATGAGCAGTTCTTC.

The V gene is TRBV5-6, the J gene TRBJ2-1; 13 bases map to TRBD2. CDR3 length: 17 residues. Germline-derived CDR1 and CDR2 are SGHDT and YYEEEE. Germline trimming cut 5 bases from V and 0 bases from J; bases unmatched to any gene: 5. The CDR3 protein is CASRGLAGTSSYNEQFF. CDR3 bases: TGTGCCAGCAGGGGACTAGCGGGAACCTCCTCCTACAATGAGCAGTTCTTC.

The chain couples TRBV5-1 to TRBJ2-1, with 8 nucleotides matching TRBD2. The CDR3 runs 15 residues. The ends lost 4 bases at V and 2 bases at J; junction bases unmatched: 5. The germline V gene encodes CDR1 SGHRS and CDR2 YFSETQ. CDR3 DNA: TGCGCCAGCAGCAACGGGGGGGGCGCCTACAATGAGCAGTTCTTC. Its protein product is CASSNGGGAYNEQFF.

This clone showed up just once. The CDR3 nucleotides read TGTGCCAGCAGTCGAAGCGGGAGGGTCCTCACCGGGGAGCTGTTTTTT. Its protein is CASSRSGRVLTGELFF. The V call is TRBV6-6, the J call TRBJ2-2; TRBD2 agrees at 10 bases. Germline V gene data show CDR1 as MNHNY and CDR2 as SVGAGI (reference sequence). The CDR3 runs to 16 residues. V shed 5 bases, J shed 4 bases, and the junction held 7 bases outside the gene matches.

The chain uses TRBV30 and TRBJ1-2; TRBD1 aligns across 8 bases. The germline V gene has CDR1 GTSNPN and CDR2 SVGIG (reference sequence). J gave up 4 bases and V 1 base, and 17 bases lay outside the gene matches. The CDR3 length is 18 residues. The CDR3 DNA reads TGTGCCTGGAGTGGGGGGAGCAGGGGGCTTCGCTACTTCTATGGCTACACCTTC. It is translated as CAWSGGSRGLRYFYGYTF.

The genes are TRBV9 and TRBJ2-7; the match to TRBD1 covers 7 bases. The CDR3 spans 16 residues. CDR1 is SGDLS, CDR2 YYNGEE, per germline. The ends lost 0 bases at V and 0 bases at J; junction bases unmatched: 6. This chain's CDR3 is CASSVESTGSSYEQYF. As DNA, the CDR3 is TGTGCCAGCAGCGTAGAGTCGACAGGGAGCTCCTACGAGCAGTACTTC.

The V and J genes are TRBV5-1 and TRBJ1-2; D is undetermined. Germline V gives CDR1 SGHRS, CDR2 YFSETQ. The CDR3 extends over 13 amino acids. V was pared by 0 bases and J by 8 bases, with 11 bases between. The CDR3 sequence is CASSLELDRGYTF. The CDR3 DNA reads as TGCGCCAGCAGCTTGGAACTCGATAGAGGCTACACCTTC. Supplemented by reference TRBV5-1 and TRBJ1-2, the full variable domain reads KAGVTQTPRYLIKTRGQQVTLSCSPISGHRSVSWYQQTPGQGLQFLFEYFSETQRNKGNFPGRFSGRQFSNSRSEMNVSTLELGDSALYLCASSLELDRGYTFGSGTRLTVV.

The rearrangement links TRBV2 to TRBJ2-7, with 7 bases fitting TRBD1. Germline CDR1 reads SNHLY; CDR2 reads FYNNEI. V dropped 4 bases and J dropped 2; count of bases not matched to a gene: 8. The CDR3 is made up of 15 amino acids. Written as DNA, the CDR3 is TGTGCCAGCAGTGCTGACAGGGTGGGAGCCTACGAGCAGTACTTC. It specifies CASSADRVGAYEQYF.

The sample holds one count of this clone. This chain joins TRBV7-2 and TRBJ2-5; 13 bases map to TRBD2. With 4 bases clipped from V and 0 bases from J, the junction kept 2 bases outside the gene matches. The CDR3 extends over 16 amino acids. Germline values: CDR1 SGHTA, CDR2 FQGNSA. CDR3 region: CASSSTSGGYQETQYF. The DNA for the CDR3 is TGTGCCAGCAGCTCGACTAGCGGGGGGTACCAAGAGACCCAGTACTTC.

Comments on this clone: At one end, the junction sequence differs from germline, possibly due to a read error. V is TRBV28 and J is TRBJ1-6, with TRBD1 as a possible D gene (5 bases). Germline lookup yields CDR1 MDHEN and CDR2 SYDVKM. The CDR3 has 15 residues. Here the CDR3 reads CASRREGWANSSLHF. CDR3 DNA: TGTGCCAGCAGACGGGAGGGGTGGGCAAATTCATCCCTCCACTTT.